The clone carrying this T cell receptor beta chain came up a few times. This specimen comes from a study of control samples from healthy donors and cancer patients. J was trimmed by 6 bases and V by 8 bases; bases with no gene match: 12. There are 14 residues in the CDR3. Germline V gene lookup returns CDR1 WSHSY and CDR2 SAAADI. Some clones are missing from TCRdb's copy, which holds only in-frame ones; the method was immunoSEQ multiplex PCR. The table lists 40,000 to 55,000 clones, roughly 65% of them singletons. Material for sequencing was formalin-fixed, paraffin-embedded tissue. J is TRBJ2-7 and V is TRBV10-2; TRBD1 matches at 8 bases. This TCR derives from a male donor with melanoma. CDR3 sequence reads: CASSTGQVIPEQYF. DNA for the CDR3: TGCGCCAGCTCTACGGGACAGGTAATTCCCGAGCAGTACTTC.